Each of the 6 T cell receptor beta chains below was sequenced from the same sample in a study of graft-versus-host responses after intestinal transplantation. Clones were read by immunoSEQ multiplex PCR, and TCRdb kept only the in-frame ones, dropping some. Here the sample spans over 75,000 clones, 85% to 90% being singletons. The antigens these receptors bind are not known. This material consisted of unstimulated CD4+ T cells sorted from spleen or lymph node cells, taken before intestinal transplant. These receptors all stem from a human donor who received an intestinal transplant.

The chain carries TRBV19 and TRBJ1-5; 11 bases line up with TRBD1. CDR3 length equals 18 residues. The V gene end was trimmed by 3 bases and the J gene end by 1 base; junction bases not matched to a gene: 8. Looked up from germline, CDR1 is LNHDA and CDR2 is SQIVND (reference sequence). The CDR3: CASSISGTGGLSNQPQHF. The CDR3 DNA reads as TGTGCCAGTAGTATCAGCGGGACAGGGGGTTTGAGCAATCAGCCCCAGCATTTT.

The chain carries TRBV4-1 and TRBJ2-3; TRBD2 agrees at 9 bases. V lost 1 base and J lost 3; bases outside the gene matches: 14. Germline-derived CDR1 and CDR2 are MGHRA and YSYEKL. The length of the CDR3 is 19 residues. The CDR3 DNA reads TGCGCCAGCAGCCAAGCAAGGGGAATAGCGGGAGTGAAAACAGATACGCAGTATTTT. Residues: CASSQARGIAGVKTDTQYF.

V usage is TRBV5-1 and J usage is TRBJ1-1; a weak D match, TRBD1 (6 bases). There are 12 residues in the CDR3. V was trimmed by 1 base and J by 10 bases, leaving 11 bases between them. In germline, CDR1 is SGHRS, CDR2 YFSETQ. The DNA of the CDR3 is TGCGCCAGCAGCTTGTTGGAAGGGGGAGCTTTCTTT. As protein: CASSLLEGGAFF.

This chain joins TRBV5-4 and TRBJ1-2, with 10 bases lining up with TRBD1. The CDR3 contains 14 residues. The germline V gene encodes CDR1 SGHNT and CDR2 YYREEE (reference sequence). Germline trimming cut 3 bases from V and 5 bases from J; bases unmatched to any gene: 4. The CDR3 loop is CASSSGTGVYGYTF. As DNA, the CDR3 is TGTGCCAGCAGCTCTGGGACAGGGGTGTATGGCTACACCTTC.

The rearrangement uses TRBV25-1 and TRBJ1-1, with D uncertain. V was cut by 3 bases and J by 4 bases, with 12 bases left in between. This CDR3 has 14 residues. Germline V gene data show CDR1 as MGHDK and CDR2 as SYGVNS. Here the CDR3 reads CASSELGGITEAFF. As DNA, the CDR3 is TGTGCCAGCAGTGAGTTAGGAGGGATCACTGAAGCTTTCTTT.

The chain couples TRBV15 to TRBJ2-5, with 10 bases matching TRBD2. The CDR3 spans 16 residues. The germline CDR1 and CDR2 sequences are LNHNV and YYDKDF (reference sequence). Trimming took 2 bases from V and 2 from J; bases not matched to a gene: 5. This chain's CDR3 is CATSRPGLATQETQYF. The CDR3 bases are TGTGCCACCAGCAGACCGGGACTAGCGACACAAGAGACCCAGTACTTC.